A selection of T cell receptor beta chains follows, all from one sample in a study of a mutant IDH1 vaccine in newly diagnosed glioma. Their antigens remain unidentified. Generated by immunoSEQ multiplex PCR, the TCRdb table keeps only in-frame clones and is missing some. This table has tens of thousands of clones, about 86% appearing once. The source was PBMCs, collected from a glioma patient whose treatment included an IDH1 peptide vaccine. These receptors were obtained from a man in his forties or fifties with glioma. CDR3s include the opening cysteine and the closing phenylalanine or tryptophan. Fields, in order: J gene, D gene, clone size, V gene, CDR3 protein, CDR3 DNA. D genes are given only for firm matches. Size is omitted from some rows. Given values are once, few, many or a class for expanded clones.

>TRBJ1-2|TRBD1|-|TRBV29-1
CSVDPGQGAYYGYTF
TGCAGCGTTGATCCGGGGCAGGGGGCTTACTATGGCTACACCTTC
>TRBJ1-1|-|-|TRBV15
CATSRSRMNTEAFF
TGTGCCACCAGCAGGTCCAGAATGAACACTGAAGCTTTCTTT
>TRBJ2-5|TRBD1|-|TRBV25-1
CASSERGQGETQYF
TGTGCCAGCAGTGAAAGGGGACAGGGAGAGACCCAGTACTTC
>TRBJ2-7|TRBD2|-|TRBV4-2
CASSAAGDYLYEQYF
TGTGCCAGCAGCGCGGCGGGGGACTACCTTTACGAGCAGTACTTC
>TRBJ2-5|-|-|TRBV5-1
CASSFQLSQETQYF
TGCGCCAGCAGCTTCCAGCTGAGCCAAGAGACCCAGTACTTC
>TRBJ1-1|-|-|TRBV28
CASSNKVEAFF
TGTGCCAGCAGCAACAAAGTTGAAGCTTTCTTT
>TRBJ1-3|TRBD1|-|TRBV10-3
CAISEGTVSGNTIYF
TGTGCCATCAGTGAGGGGACAGTCTCTGGAAACACCATATATTTT
>TRBJ1-1|-|-|TRBV19
CASSFDRNTEAFF
TGTGCCAGTAGCTTCGACAGAAACACTGAAGCTTTCTTT
>TRBJ2-6|-|-|TRBV19
CASSKGQPSSGANVLTF
TGTGCCAGTAGTAAGGGACAACCAAGCTCTGGGGCCAACGTCCTGACTTTC
>TRBJ2-7|TRBD1|-|TRBV7-2
CASSSYRGPYEQYF
TGTGCCAGCAGCTCCTACAGGGGACCCTACGAGCAGTACTTC
>TRBJ2-5|-|-|TRBV27
CASPGMVPCPPQETQYF
TGTGCCAGCCCGGGGATGGTACCTTGCCCTCCCCAAGAGACCCAGTACTTC
>TRBJ1-4|-|-|TRBV27
CASSPRRLREEKLFF
TGTGCCAGCTCGCCCAGGCGCCTACGGGAAGAAAAACTGTTTTTT
>TRBJ1-2|-|-|TRBV19
CASSVGRGKGHGYTF
TGTGCCAGTTCCGTGGGCAGGGGAAAGGGCCATGGCTACACCTTC
>TRBJ1-2|-|-|TRBV5-1
CASSPDRNLGGYTF
TGCGCCAGCAGTCCCGACAGGAATTTGGGTGGCTACACCTTC
>TRBJ1-1|-|-|TRBV5-1
CASSLSRVGLNTEAFF
TGCGCCAGCAGCTTGTCCAGGGTTGGATTGAACACTGAAGCTTTCTTT
>TRBJ2-5|-|-|TRBV20-1
CSAISGETQYF
TGCAGTGCTATCTCAGGGGAGACCCAGTACTTC
>TRBJ2-1|TRBD2|medium-sized|TRBV7-9
CASSTRSGSRYNEQFF
TGTGCCAGCAGTACCCGAAGCGGGAGTCGCTACAATGAGCAGTTCTTC
>TRBJ1-5|-|-|TRBV19
CASRTEASNQPQHF
TGTGCCAGTAGGACGGAGGCTAGCAATCAGCCCCAGCATTTT
>TRBJ1-1|-|-|TRBV6-1
CASSEVRNTEAFF
TGTGCCAGCAGTGAAGTACGGAACACTGAAGCTTTCTTT
>TRBJ1-2|-|once|TRBV15
CATSIRAGANYGYTF
TGTGCCACCAGCATACGAGCGGGGGCGAACTATGGCTACACCTTC
>TRBJ1-3|-|-|TRBV28
CASRQGLRGGNTIYF
TGTGCCTCCCGCCAGGGCCTTAGGGGGGGAAACACCATATATTTT
>TRBJ2-5|-|-|TRBV5-1
CASSFGGQETQYF
TGCGCCAGCAGCTTCGGGGGCCAAGAGACCCAGTACTTC
>TRBJ2-2|TRBD2|-|TRBV7-3
CASSPIRLAGETGTGELFF
TGTGCCAGCAGCCCGATCCGCCTAGCGGGAGAGACGGGCACCGGGGAGCTGTTTTTT
>TRBJ1-4|-|-|TRBV7-7
CASSSGPGGANEKLFF
TGTGCTAGCAGCTCGGGACCGGGAGGGGCTAATGAAAAACTGTTTTTT
>TRBJ2-1|-|-|TRBV6-1
CASSEVQEPYNEQFF
TGTGCCAGCAGTGAAGTCCAGGAACCATACAATGAGCAGTTCTTC
>TRBJ2-3|TRBD2|-|TRBV13
CASSLEEDSGGTDTQYF
TGTGCCAGCAGCTTAGAAGAGGATAGCGGGGGCACAGATACGCAGTATTTT